The present T cell receptor (beta chain) was sequenced within a study of high-grade serous ovarian cancer treatment subgroups. Study-level background: Mean per sample: around 14,000 reads, more than 6,500 unique TCR beta rearrangements. Study-wide results and caveats: Repertoire similarity ranged 0.11 to 0.79 between tumors of one patient.

Clones were sequenced by immunoSEQ multiplex PCR, and TCRdb holds only the in-frame ones, with some missing. Altogether about 30,000 clones are present, about 86% being singletons, with the ten largest covering 2.1%. Tumor samples were obtained before definitive surgery or chemotherapy. To note about this clone: The antigen remains undetermined.

V lost 8 bases and J lost 10, with 18 bases in between. Germline V gene data show CDR1 as MNHNS and CDR2 as SASEGT. The CDR3 spans 13 residues. This clonotype was obtained from a human donor with high-grade serous ovarian cancer. Sequenced: tumor tissue. V is TRBV6-1 and J is TRBJ2-1, with unresolved D. CDR3 in DNA: TGTGCCAGCCATGTAAGCCGAATGCGCGAGCAGTTCTTC. Its protein is CASHVSRMREQFF.